A single sample gave rise to the 17 T cell receptor beta chains below, sequenced in a study of early T cells in non-severe SARS-CoV-2 infection. One entry per CDR3 protein, called by TCRdb with MiXCR from the 5' RACE reads. Of roughly 72,000 distinct CDR3 sequences detected, about 13% appear once; the ten largest clones hold about 1%. Sequences were obtained from whole blood. Receptors originate from an adult who was a healthcare worker with PCR-confirmed SARS-CoV-2 infection or an uninfected control (not recorded which).

The chain has TRBV7-9 and TRBJ1-2; TRBD1 is a possible D gene (6 bases). The ends were cut back, 5 bases at V and 4 bases at J, with 17 bases in the middle. The CDR3 spans 15 residues. Germline V gene data show CDR1 as SEHNR and CDR2 as FQNEAQ (reference sequence). The CDR3 spells CASSPGGREFYGYTF. The CDR3, as DNA: TGTGCCAGCAGCCCGGGGGGCCGGGAGTTCTATGGCTACACCTTC.

CDR3 loop: CASSPTGGEQFF. The CDR3 DNA reads TGTGCCAGCAGCCCCACTGGGGGAGAGCAGTTCTTC. The V gene is TRBV7-2, the J gene TRBJ2-1, with D tentatively TRBD1 or TRBD2 (5 bases each). The length of the CDR3 is 12 residues. V was trimmed by 5 bases and J by 10 bases, leaving 12 bases between them. CDR1 and CDR2 from the germline V gene are SGHTA and FQGNSA.

This clonotype was counted many times. V gene TRBV7-9 combines with J gene TRBJ2-3; the D is unclear. V lost 5 bases and J 0 bases, leaving 12 bases between the germline ends. The CDR3 extends over 15 amino acids. CDR1 is SEHNR, CDR2 FQNEAQ, per germline (reference sequence). The CDR3 coding sequence is TGTGCCAGCAGCCCACCCATGGGGAGCACAGATACGCAGTATTTT. It codes for CASSPPMGSTDTQYF.

This clonotype appeared a few times. V and J are TRBV11-3 and TRBJ1-1, with no clear D. The CDR3 consists of 14 residues. V was clipped by 5 bases and J by 0 bases, with 10 bases between them. Germline lookup yields CDR1 SGHNT and CDR2 YENEEA. The CDR3 loop is CASSPGRLNTEAFF. CDR3 DNA sequence: TGTGCCAGCAGCCCGGGAAGGTTGAACACTGAAGCTTTCTTT.

This clonotype has a handful of counts. The chain carries TRBV7-6 and TRBJ2-3, with TRBD1 matching over 7 bases. The V and J ends lost 0 bases and 4 bases, in that order; junction bases with no gene match: 7. CDR1 is SGHVS and CDR2 is FNYEAQ in the germline V gene. The CDR3 spans 16 residues. CDR3 residues: CASSLAIPTGADTQYF. The CDR3, as DNA: TGTGCCAGCAGCTTAGCGATTCCCACAGGGGCAGATACGCAGTATTTT.

For this clonotype: One end of the junction does not line up with germline, which may come from a read error. The chain has TRBV7-6 and TRBJ2-5, with 8 bases identical to TRBD2. CDR1 is SGHVS, CDR2 FNYEAQ, per germline. The length of the CDR3 is 14 residues. CDR3 residues: CAGSLTSDQETQYF. DNA of the CDR3: TGTGCCGGCAGCTTGACTAGCGACCAAGAGACCCAGTACTTC.

This clonotype was detected ten times or more. The V call is TRBV20-1, the J call TRBJ1-4; TRBD1 might be the D (5 bases). This CDR3 is built from 14 residues. In germline, CDR1 is DFQATT, CDR2 SNEGSKA (reference sequence). The V and J ends lost 5 bases and 2 bases respectively, with 12 bases between them. CDR3 region: CSAPGGPTNEKLFF. CDR3 coding DNA: TGCAGTGCTCCGGGGGGACCGACTAATGAAAAACTGTTTTTT.

This clonotype was seen only a few times. The chain employs TRBV2 and TRBJ2-1, with a weak D call TRBD1 (6 bases). Trimming cost V 5 bases and J 7 bases, with 15 bases left between them. Germline loops: CDR1 SNHLY, CDR2 FYNNEI. The CDR3 sequence is 14 residues long. CDR3 in DNA: TGTGCCAGCAGTCAGGACAGCCCAGGGAATGAGCAGTTCTTC. Residues: CASSQDSPGNEQFF.

In this sample, this clonotype turned up a few times. V usage is TRBV7-9 and J usage is TRBJ2-3; perhaps TRBD2 as D (7 bases). This CDR3 has 14 residues. CDR1 is SEHNR and CDR2 is FQNEAQ in the germline V gene (reference sequence). Deletions cut 4 bases from V and 5 bases from J, with 13 bases between. The CDR3 loop reads CASSSGGGGDTQYF. In DNA form, the CDR3 reads TGTGCCAGCAGCTCGGGGGGCGGCGGAGATACGCAGTATTTT.

This clonotype was picked up many times. V is TRBV28 and J is TRBJ2-5; D possibly corresponds to TRBD2 (6 bases). The ends were cut back, 5 bases at V and 2 bases at J, with 12 bases in the middle. The CDR3 extends over 14 amino acids. Germline values: CDR1 MDHEN, CDR2 SYDVKM. DNA for the CDR3: TGTGCCAGCAGTAACCGGGGGACTCAAGAGACCCAGTACTTC. It is translated as CASSNRGTQETQYF.

This clonotype has ten or more counts. The chain joins TRBV6-1 to TRBJ1-1; D call uncertain. Deletions cut 6 bases from V and 1 base from J, with 12 bases between. Per germline, CDR1 MNHNS and CDR2 SASEGT. The CDR3 is 14 residues long. The CDR3 loop is CASRPDDTNTEAFF. Here the CDR3 DNA reads TGTGCCAGCAGACCCGACGACACGAACACTGAAGCTTTCTTT.

This chain joins TRBV25-1 and TRBJ1-1; possibly TRBD1 for D (6 bases). This CDR3 region has 15 residues. With 3 bases removed from V and 4 bases from J, the gap between germline ends came to 15 bases. Per the germline V gene, CDR1 is MGHDK and CDR2 is SYGVNS. Here the CDR3 reads CASSDSFKGGTEAFF. In nucleotides, the CDR3 is TGTGCCAGCAGTGATAGTTTCAAAGGGGGCACTGAAGCTTTCTTT.

This clonotype has ten or more counts. The chain joins TRBV7-9 to TRBJ1-1; D call uncertain. V dropped 5 bases and J dropped 11 bases, with 24 bases sitting between them. Germline V gives CDR1 SEHNR, CDR2 FQNEAQ (reference sequence). CDR3 length equals 15 residues. This CDR3 is CASSPSGGPTSGAFF. For the CDR3, the DNA is TGTGCCAGCAGCCCTTCGGGCGGGCCCACCTCCGGGGCTTTCTTT.

There are many counts of this clonotype. The chain couples TRBV29-1 to TRBJ2-1, with 15 bases matching TRBD2. Germline values: CDR1 SQVTM, CDR2 ANQGSEA. Germline trimming cut 7 bases from V and 10 bases from J; bases unmatched to any gene: 8. This CDR3 is 14 amino acids long. CDR3 coding DNA: TGCAGCGCCAGGACTAGCGGGAGGGCCAAGGAGCAGTTCTTC. Protein: CSARTSGRAKEQFF.

The chain joins TRBV5-6 to TRBJ1-3; perhaps TRBD1 as D (5 bases). The CDR3 is 16 residues long. V shed 0 bases and J shed 0 bases, with 10 bases lying between them. Germline V gene sequence: CDR1 SGHDT, CDR2 YYEEEE. For the CDR3, the DNA is TGTGCCAGCAGCTTGGGAGGACAACCCTCTGGAAACACCATATATTTT. It specifies CASSLGGQPSGNTIYF. Combining the CDR3 with reference TRBV5-6 and TRBJ1-3 gives the whole variable domain DAGVTQSPTHLIKTRGQQVTLRCSPKSGHDTVSWYQQALGQGPQFIFQYYEEEERQRGNFPDRFSGHQFPNYSSELNVNALLLGDSALYLCASSLGGQPSGNTIYFGEGSWLTVV.

The gene calls are TRBV4-3 and TRBJ1-2; 8 nucleotides align to TRBD1. The V gene's germline CDR1 is LGHNA and CDR2 YSLEER. This CDR3 contains 13 residues. The V segment lost 4 bases and the J segment 4 bases; nucleotides outside the gene matches: 2. The CDR3 DNA sequence: TGCGCCAGCAGCCCTGACAGGGGCTATGGCTACACCTTC. It yields the protein CASSPDRGYGYTF.

This rearrangement joins TRBV10-3 to TRBJ2-7, with 9 nucleotides matching TRBD1. The ends lost 10 bases at V and 6 bases at J; junction bases unmatched: 10. Germline assignment: CDR1 ENHRY and CDR2 SYGVKD. The CDR3 extends over 13 amino acids. The CDR3 DNA reads as TGTGCCACCAAGGACAGGGGATTTGGCGAGCAGTACTTC. Translation gives CATKDRGFGEQYF.